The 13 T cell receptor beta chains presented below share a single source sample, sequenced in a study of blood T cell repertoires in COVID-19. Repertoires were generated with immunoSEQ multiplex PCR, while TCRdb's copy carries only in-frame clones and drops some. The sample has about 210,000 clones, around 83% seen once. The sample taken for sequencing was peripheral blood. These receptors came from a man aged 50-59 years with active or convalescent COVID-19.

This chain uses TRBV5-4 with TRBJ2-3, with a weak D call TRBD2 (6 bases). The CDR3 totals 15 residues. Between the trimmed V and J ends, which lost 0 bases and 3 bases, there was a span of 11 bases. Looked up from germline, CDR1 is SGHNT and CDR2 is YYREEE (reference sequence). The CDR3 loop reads CASSLGGVSTDTQYF. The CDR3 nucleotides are TGTGCCAGCAGCTTGGGGGGGGTCTCTACAGATACGCAGTATTTT.

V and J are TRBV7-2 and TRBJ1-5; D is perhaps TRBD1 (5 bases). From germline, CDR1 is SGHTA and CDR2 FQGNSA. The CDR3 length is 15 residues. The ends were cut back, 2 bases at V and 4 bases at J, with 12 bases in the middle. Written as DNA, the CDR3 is TGTGCCAGCAGCTTAATCATCAGGGATAATCAGCCCCAGCATTTT. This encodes CASSLIIRDNQPQHF.

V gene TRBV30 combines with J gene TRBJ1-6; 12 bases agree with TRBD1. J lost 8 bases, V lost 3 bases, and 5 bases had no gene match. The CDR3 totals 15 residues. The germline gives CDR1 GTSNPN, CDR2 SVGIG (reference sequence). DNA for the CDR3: TGTGCCTGGAGCCCGGGACAGGGGGCGTATTCACCCCTCCACTTT. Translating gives CAWSPGQGAYSPLHF.

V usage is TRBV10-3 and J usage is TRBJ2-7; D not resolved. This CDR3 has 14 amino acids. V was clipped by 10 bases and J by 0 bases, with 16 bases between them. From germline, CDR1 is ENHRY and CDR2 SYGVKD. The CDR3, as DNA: TGTGCCACGTCAAGCTTACCGAGCTCCTACGAGCAGTACTTC. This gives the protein CATSSLPSSYEQYF.

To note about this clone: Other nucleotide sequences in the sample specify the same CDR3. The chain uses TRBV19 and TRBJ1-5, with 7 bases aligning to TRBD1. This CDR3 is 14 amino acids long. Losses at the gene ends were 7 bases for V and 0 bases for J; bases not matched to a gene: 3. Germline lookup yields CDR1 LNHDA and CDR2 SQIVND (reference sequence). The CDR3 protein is CASTRTGSNQPQHF. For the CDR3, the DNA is TGTGCCAGTACCAGGACAGGTAGCAATCAGCCCCAGCATTTT.

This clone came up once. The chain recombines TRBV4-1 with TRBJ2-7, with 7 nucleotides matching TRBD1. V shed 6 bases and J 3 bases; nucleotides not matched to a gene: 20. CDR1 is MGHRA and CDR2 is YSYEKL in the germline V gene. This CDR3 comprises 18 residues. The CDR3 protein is CASRPSVSFRDSDYEQYF. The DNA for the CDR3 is TGCGCCAGCAGGCCAAGTGTAAGTTTCCGGGACAGTGACTACGAGCAGTACTTC.

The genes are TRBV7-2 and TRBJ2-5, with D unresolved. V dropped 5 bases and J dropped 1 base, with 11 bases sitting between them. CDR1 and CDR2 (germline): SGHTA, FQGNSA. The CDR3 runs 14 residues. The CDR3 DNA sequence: TGTGCCAGCAGCGAGCCACCCTCCCAAGAGACCCAGTACTTC. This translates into CASSEPPSQETQYF.

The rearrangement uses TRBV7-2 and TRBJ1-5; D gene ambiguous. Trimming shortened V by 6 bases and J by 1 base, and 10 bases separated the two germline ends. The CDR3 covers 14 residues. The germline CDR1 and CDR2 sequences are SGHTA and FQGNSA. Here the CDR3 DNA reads TGTGCCAGCAGTCTTGACGGGAGCAATCAGCCCCAGCATTTT. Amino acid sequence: CASSLDGSNQPQHF.

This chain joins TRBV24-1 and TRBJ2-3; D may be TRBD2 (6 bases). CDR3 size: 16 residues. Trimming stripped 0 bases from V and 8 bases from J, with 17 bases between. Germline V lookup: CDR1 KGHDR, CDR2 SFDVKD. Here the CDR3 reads CATSDLRFGSTGTQYF. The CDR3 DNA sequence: TGTGCCACCAGTGATTTGCGGTTCGGGAGTACGGGTACGCAGTATTTT.

CDR3 sequence (DNA): TGTGCCACCAGTGATCGACTAGCGGGTAGAGACGAGCAGTACTTC. Translation gives CATSDRLAGRDEQYF. V gene TRBV24-1 combines with J gene TRBJ2-7, with TRBD2 matching over 10 bases. Germline trimming cut 3 bases from V and 5 bases from J; bases unmatched to any gene: 6. Per the germline V gene, CDR1 is KGHDR and CDR2 is SFDVKD. This CDR3 has 15 residues.

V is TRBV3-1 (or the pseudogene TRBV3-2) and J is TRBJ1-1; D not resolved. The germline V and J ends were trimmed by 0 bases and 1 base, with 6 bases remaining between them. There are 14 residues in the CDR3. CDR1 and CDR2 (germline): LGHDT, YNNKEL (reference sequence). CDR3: CASSQERRNTEAFF. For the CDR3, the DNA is TGTGCCAGCAGCCAAGAACGTAGGAACACTGAAGCTTTCTTT.

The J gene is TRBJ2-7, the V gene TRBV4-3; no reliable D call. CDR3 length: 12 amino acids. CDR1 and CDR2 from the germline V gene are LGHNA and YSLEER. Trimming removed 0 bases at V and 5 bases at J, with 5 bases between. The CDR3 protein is CASSQDPDEQYF. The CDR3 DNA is TGCGCCAGCAGCCAAGATCCCGACGAGCAGTACTTC.

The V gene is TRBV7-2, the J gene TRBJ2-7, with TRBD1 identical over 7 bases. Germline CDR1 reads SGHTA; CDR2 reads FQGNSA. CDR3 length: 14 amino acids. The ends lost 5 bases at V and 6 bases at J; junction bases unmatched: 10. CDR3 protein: CASSEPGQISEQYF. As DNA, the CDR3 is TGTGCCAGCAGCGAGCCGGGACAGATATCCGAGCAGTACTTC.